Each of the 5 T cell receptor beta chains below was sequenced from the same sample in a study of CXCR3-negative and CXCR3-positive naive CD8 T cells. These receptors have no known antigen. Researchers prepared the TRB cDNA libraries using 5' RACE with UMI labels. TCRdb re-called the 5' RACE reads and shows each CDR3 protein once, DNA omitted. Its table records more than 80,000 distinct CDR3 sequences. Study-wide points: Researchers report that CXCR3-positive naive cells carry more hydrophobic TRB CDR3s than CXCR3-negative naive cells.

Sequencing was done on a sample of naive CXCR3+ CD8+ T cells from blood. This sample's subset: CD45RO-CCR7+CD27+CD95- naive CD8+ T cells expressing CXCR3 (TNR3+). The receptor source for this set is a human donor in good health. Some clones in this sample may be carry-over from other donors' samples.

The chain uses TRBV4-3 and TRBJ1-1; TCRdb picks TRBD1, but there is no DNA to check that call. Per germline, CDR1 LGHNA and CDR2 YSLEER. The CDR3 spans 16 residues. The CDR3 sequence: CASSQASGTPNTEAFF.

The rearrangement joins TRBV7-2 to TRBJ2-7. The CDR3 extends over 15 amino acids. The V gene's germline CDR1 is SGHTA and CDR2 FQGNSA. The chain's CDR3 is CASSFELGSSYEQYF.

The chain has TRBV6-2 or TRBV6-3 and TRBJ2-1; with no DNA, the TCRdb D assignment of TRBD2 cannot be verified. Per the germline V gene, CDR1 is MNHEY and CDR2 is SVGEGT. The CDR3 totals 16 residues. CDR3 loop: CASSYSKVIGGDEQFF.

The chain joins TRBV7-2 to TRBJ2-7; the D call of TRBD1 rests on TCRdb alone, since no DNA is present to check it. CDR1 and CDR2 (germline): SGHTA, FQGNSA. CDR3 length: 13 residues. This chain's CDR3 is CASSLGTTGEQYF.

This sequence joins TRBV7-9 and TRBJ2-7. The germline CDR1 and CDR2 sequences are SEHNR and FQNEAQ (reference sequence). The CDR3 length is 14 residues. CDR3 residues: CASLTVQDSYEQYF. Using reference TRBV7-9 and TRBJ2-7 for the parts outside the CDR3, the full variable domain is DTGVSQNPRHKITKRGQNVTFRCDPISEHNRLYWYRQTLGQGPEFLTYFQNEAQLEKSRLLSDRFSAERPKGSFSTLEIQRTEQGDSAMYLCASLTVQDSYEQYFGPGTRLTVT.